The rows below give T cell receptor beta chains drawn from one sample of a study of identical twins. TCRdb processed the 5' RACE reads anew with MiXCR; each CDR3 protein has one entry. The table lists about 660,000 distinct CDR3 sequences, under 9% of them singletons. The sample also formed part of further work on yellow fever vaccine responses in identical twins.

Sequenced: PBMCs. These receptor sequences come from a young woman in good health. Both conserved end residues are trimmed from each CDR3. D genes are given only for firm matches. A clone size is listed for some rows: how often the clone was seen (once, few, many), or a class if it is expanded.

CDR3 protein: ASSRRGENNEQF; V gene: TRBV3-1; clone size: few; D gene: -; J gene: TRBJ2-1
CDR3 protein: ASSRMGSGELF; V gene: TRBV9; clone size: -; D gene: -; J gene: TRBJ2-2
CDR3 protein: ASSRGLAGSPSTDTQY; V gene: TRBV11-2; clone size: -; D gene: TRBD2; J gene: TRBJ2-3
CDR3 protein: ASSLGLGTEAF; V gene: TRBV11-3; clone size: many; D gene: -; J gene: TRBJ1-1
CDR3 protein: ASSSRLSSQETQY; V gene: TRBV5-6; clone size: few; D gene: -; J gene: TRBJ2-5
CDR3 protein: ASSQTGGKDTQY; V gene: TRBV14; clone size: many; D gene: -; J gene: TRBJ2-3
CDR3 protein: ASKGQTSYEQY; V gene: TRBV27; clone size: -; D gene: TRBD1; J gene: TRBJ2-7
CDR3 protein: ASSSLDRGIYEQY; V gene: TRBV7-9; clone size: few; D gene: TRBD1; J gene: TRBJ2-7
CDR3 protein: ASSKEYGNGTDTQY; V gene: TRBV21-1; clone size: -; D gene: -; J gene: TRBJ2-3
CDR3 protein: SARVSPREAF; V gene: TRBV20-1; clone size: many; D gene: -; J gene: TRBJ1-1
CDR3 protein: ASSAWLGTGSYEQY; V gene: TRBV6-1; clone size: -; D gene: TRBD1; J gene: TRBJ2-7
CDR3 protein: ASSQDSSGSQTQY; V gene: TRBV4-3; clone size: -; D gene: TRBD2; J gene: TRBJ2-5
CDR3 protein: ASSLVPADGNTIY; V gene: TRBV7-6; clone size: -; D gene: -; J gene: TRBJ1-3
CDR3 protein: ASSAVPGTEKSYEQY; V gene: TRBV14; clone size: many; D gene: TRBD1; J gene: TRBJ2-7
CDR3 protein: SAPEGTEAF; V gene: TRBV20-1; clone size: -; D gene: -; J gene: TRBJ1-1
CDR3 protein: ASSLDPRMHEQY; V gene: TRBV11-2; clone size: -; D gene: -; J gene: TRBJ2-7
CDR3 protein: ASSQEKGTGMNTGELF; V gene: TRBV4-1; clone size: many; D gene: TRBD1; J gene: TRBJ2-2
CDR3 protein: ASSYIIPGSSSYNEQF; V gene: TRBV6-5; clone size: few; D gene: -; J gene: TRBJ2-1
CDR3 protein: ASSLGPSGETQY; V gene: TRBV7-3; clone size: many; D gene: -; J gene: TRBJ2-5
CDR3 protein: ASSEDRGNIQY; V gene: TRBV6-1; clone size: -; D gene: TRBD1; J gene: TRBJ2-4
CDR3 protein: ASRRQETYEQY; V gene: TRBV7-8; clone size: -; D gene: -; J gene: TRBJ2-7
CDR3 protein: ASSLGAPEQY; V gene: TRBV7-9; clone size: few; D gene: -; J gene: TRBJ2-7
CDR3 protein: ASSVGTGVNTEAF; V gene: TRBV7-6; clone size: -; D gene: TRBD1; J gene: TRBJ1-1
CDR3 protein: SAQRGTYEQY; V gene: TRBV20-1; clone size: -; D gene: -; J gene: TRBJ2-7
CDR3 protein: ASSLVGGGSYNEQF; V gene: TRBV5-1; clone size: many; D gene: -; J gene: TRBJ2-1
CDR3 protein: SVDSYRVPSPNNEQF; V gene: TRBV29-1; clone size: many; D gene: -; J gene: TRBJ2-1
CDR3 protein: ASSSSDFDEQF; V gene: TRBV4-2; clone size: many; D gene: -; J gene: TRBJ2-1
CDR3 protein: ASSYDTRNYGYT; V gene: TRBV6-2/TRBV6-3; clone size: many; D gene: -; J gene: TRBJ1-2
CDR3 protein: ALSLVPAGVPLVTDTQY; V gene: TRBV12-3/TRBV12-4; clone size: few; D gene: TRBD2; J gene: TRBJ2-3
CDR3 protein: ASSFSGQGKRGSPLH; V gene: TRBV7-8; clone size: -; D gene: TRBD1; J gene: TRBJ1-6
CDR3 protein: SARVILVSSSYNEQF; V gene: TRBV20-1; clone size: few; D gene: -; J gene: TRBJ2-1
CDR3 protein: SARGLGTVDEQF; V gene: TRBV20-1; clone size: few; D gene: -; J gene: TRBJ2-1
CDR3 protein: AISGGTDNSYEQY; V gene: TRBV10-3; clone size: few; D gene: TRBD1; J gene: TRBJ2-7
CDR3 protein: ASSSMTTSGSYEQY; V gene: TRBV5-1; clone size: -; D gene: TRBD2; J gene: TRBJ2-7
CDR3 protein: ASSQVGRTYYEQY; V gene: TRBV14; clone size: -; D gene: -; J gene: TRBJ2-7
CDR3 protein: ASSYESGLGGTDTQY; V gene: TRBV6-5; clone size: many; D gene: -; J gene: TRBJ2-3
CDR3 protein: SVGQNNYEQY; V gene: TRBV29-1; clone size: many; D gene: -; J gene: TRBJ2-7
CDR3 protein: ASSSVRWPEDEQY; V gene: TRBV7-9; clone size: many; D gene: -; J gene: TRBJ2-7